Only a few counts were recorded for the clone carrying this TCR beta chain. This sample stems from a study of blood T cells in healthy people across ages. The germline CDR1 and CDR2 sequences are MNHEY and SVGEGT. The CDR3 consists of 17 residues. V was cut by 2 bases and J by 5 bases, with 19 bases left in between. Through a sample-barcoded 5' primer and a J-beta primer mix, a second PCR was run for about 6 to 11 cycles. Using its own MiXCR run on the 5' RACE reads, TCRdb lists one record per CDR3 protein. Of 2 million or so distinct CDR3 sequences listed, around half are singletons. The genes are TRBV6-2 or TRBV6-3 and TRBJ2-1, with D perhaps TRBD1 (5 bases). The source is a woman in her forties in good health. The sample comprised blood. CDR3: CASSYPQGLGANNEQFF. In DNA form, the CDR3 reads TGTGCCAGCAGTTACCCGCAGGGCCTTGGGGCTAACAATGAGCAGTTCTTC.